These 31 T cell receptor beta chains share one sample of origin, sequenced in a study of Graves' ophthalmopathy and Graves' hyperthyroidism. RNA transcripts provided the template for amplifying TCR beta CDR3 regions. HTBI-primed RT-PCR formed the first round, and a multiplex PCR formed the second. MiXCR, applied by TCRdb to the multiplex PCR reads, yields one record per CDR3 protein. The sample records approximately 210,000 distinct CDR3 sequences, roughly a fifth being singletons. Sequenced sample: peripheral blood. All receptors come from a woman in her forties or fifties with Graves' ophthalmopathy.

This clonotype came up many times. This chain links TRBV5-1 with TRBJ2-6; 9 bases fit TRBD1. CDR1 and CDR2 from the germline V gene are SGHRS and YFSETQ. With 4 bases clipped from V and 4 bases from J, the junction kept 12 bases outside the gene matches. The CDR3 sequence is 18 residues long. This chain's CDR3 is CASSAGTGGAEGANVLTF. The CDR3 coding sequence is TGCGCCAGCAGCGCGGGAACAGGGGGCGCGGAAGGGGCCAACGTCCTGACTTTC.

In its sample, this clonotype was seen a few times. The chain is built from TRBV7-8 and TRBJ2-7, with 9 bases aligning to TRBD1. The CDR3 is 16 residues long. The germline V gene has CDR1 SGHVS and CDR2 FQNEAQ. The V gene end was trimmed by 4 bases and the J gene end by 2 bases; junction bases not matched to a gene: 9. In DNA form, the CDR3 reads TGTGCCAGCAGCTCACAAGGGACAGGGATTCCCTACGAGCAGTACTTC. It translates to CASSSQGTGIPYEQYF.

This clonotype was picked up many times. The chain is built from TRBV30 and TRBJ1-2; 8 nucleotides agree with TRBD1. J lost 0 bases, V lost 3 bases, and 6 bases had no gene match. This CDR3 spans 15 amino acids. Per germline, CDR1 GTSNPN and CDR2 SVGIG (reference sequence). CDR3 sequence: CAWRKPRGPNYGYTF. The CDR3 nucleotides read TGTGCCTGGAGGAAACCCAGGGGGCCTAACTATGGCTACACCTTC.

The J gene is TRBJ2-7, the V gene TRBV12-3 or TRBV12-4; TRBD2 is a possible D gene (6 bases). V lost 4 bases and J lost 3, with 19 bases in between. The length of the CDR3 is 16 residues. DNA for the CDR3: TGTGCCAGCAGTTCACTCCTGGACTACCAAAGCTACGAGCAGTACTTC. This gives the protein CASSSLLDYQSYEQYF.

The chain employs TRBV29-1 and TRBJ2-5; tentative D call: TRBD2 (5 bases). Germline lookup yields CDR1 SQVTM and CDR2 ANQGSEA. The CDR3 spans 13 residues. Trimming removed 6 bases at V and 3 bases at J, with 14 bases between. Here the CDR3 reads CSVLPGTEETQYF. In nucleotides, the CDR3 is TGCAGCGTACTACCGGGAACTGAAGAGACCCAGTACTTC.

Comments on this clonotype: A much larger clone is a single base away; this may be a read error. The gene calls are TRBV12-5 and TRBJ1-2, with D uncertain. Germline CDR1 and CDR2: LGHNT and FRNRAP. The CDR3 is 13 residues long. This CDR3 reads CVSGLTINYGYTF. The CDR3 coding sequence is TGTGTTAGTGGTTTGACAATTAACTATGGCTACACCTTC.

CDR3 in amino acids: CASSLSQLETQYF. In DNA, the CDR3 is TGTGCCAGCAGTTTATCCCAGCTAGAGACCCAGTACTTC. This sequence joins TRBV27 and TRBJ2-5; the D is unclear. Germline assignment: CDR1 MNHEY and CDR2 SMNVEV (reference sequence). Trimming shortened V by 0 bases and J by 4 bases, and 6 bases separated the two germline ends. This CDR3 has 13 residues.

This clonotype has just a few counts. The J gene is TRBJ1-2, the V gene TRBV15, with 11 bases matching TRBD1. CDR3 length: 16 amino acids. In germline, CDR1 is LNHNV, CDR2 YYDKDF (reference sequence). J gave up 7 bases and V 2 bases, and 9 bases lay outside the gene matches. Here the CDR3 reads CATSRKRDRGAGGYTF. CDR3 DNA sequence: TGTGCCACCAGCAGAAAACGGGACAGGGGGGCCGGTGGCTACACCTTC.

The rearrangement uses TRBV6-1 and TRBJ2-5; 8 bases match TRBD1. Per the germline V gene, CDR1 is MNHNS and CDR2 is SASEGT. V lost 1 base to trimming and J lost 4 bases; unmatched junction nucleotides: 5. The CDR3 length is 15 residues. The CDR3 DNA sequence: TGTGCCAGCAGTGAAGGGACAGGGTTCGCAGAGACCCAGTACTTC. It codes for CASSEGTGFAETQYF.

This clonotype appeared many times. The gene calls are TRBV6-5 and TRBJ1-1; the D is unclear. Trimming removed 5 bases from V and 3 bases from J, with 10 bases in between. CDR1 and CDR2 (germline): MNHEY, SVGAGI. This CDR3 region has 13 residues. Written as DNA, the CDR3 is TGTGCCAGCAGTCTAGGGAAACACACTGAAGCTTTCTTT. Its translation is CASSLGKHTEAFF.

This clonotype was seen many times. The rearrangement links TRBV29-1 to TRBJ1-1, with D unresolved. The germline gives CDR1 SQVTM, CDR2 ANQGSEA. The V gene lost 0 bases and the J gene lost 14 bases, with 13 bases spanning the gap. The CDR3 spans 11 residues. The CDR3 protein is CSVEDPPLSFF. CDR3 coding DNA: TGCAGCGTTGAAGATCCCCCCCTAAGCTTCTTT.

Many counts were recorded for this clonotype. The chain carries TRBV30 and TRBJ2-2; no clear D gene. The V gene lost 0 bases and the J gene lost 6 bases, with 8 bases spanning the gap. Germline CDR1 reads GTSNPN; CDR2 reads SVGIG (reference sequence). The CDR3 sequence is 13 residues long. The CDR3 loop is CAWSVGRAGELFF. Written as DNA, the CDR3 is TGTGCCTGGAGTGTAGGTCGCGCCGGGGAGCTGTTTTTT.

This clonotype was detected ten times or more. V and J are TRBV25-1 and TRBJ2-2; unclear D gene. The CDR3 is made up of 14 amino acids. CDR1 and CDR2 (germline): MGHDK, SYGVNS. The V end lost 4 bases, the J end lost 0 bases, and 6 bases lay between the germline ends. CDR3 nucleotide sequence: TGTGCCAGCAGTGGGAAGACGAACACCGGGGAGCTGTTTTTT. Its translation is CASSGKTNTGELFF. The whole variable domain, filled in from reference TRBV25-1 and TRBJ2-2, reads EADIYQTPRYLVIGTGKKITLECSQTMGHDKMYWYQQDPGMELHLIHYSYGVNSTEKGDLSSESTVSRIRTEHFPLTLESARPSHTSQYLCASSGKTNTGELFFGEGSRLTVL.

This clonotype has at least ten counts. The rearrangement joins TRBV19 to TRBJ1-1; D gene ambiguous. The CDR3 is 13 residues long. Germline assignment: CDR1 LNHDA and CDR2 SQIVND (reference sequence). V lost 1 base and J lost 4, with 7 bases in between. CDR3 protein: CASSIAEGTEAFF. Written as DNA, the CDR3 is TGTGCCAGTAGTATAGCAGAGGGCACTGAAGCTTTCTTT.

A few counts support this clonotype. The CDR3 is CASSLGGVTSYGYTF. Here the CDR3 DNA reads TGTGCCAGCAGCTTAGGAGGGGTGACTAGCTATGGCTACACCTTC. This chain connects TRBV13 to TRBJ1-2, with D possibly matching TRBD1 (5 bases). The germline V gene has CDR1 PRHDT and CDR2 FYEKMQ (reference sequence). Trimming shortened V by 0 bases and J by 4 bases, and 12 bases separated the two germline ends. CDR3 size: 15 residues.

This clonotype was detected many times. This rearrangement joins TRBV2 to TRBJ1-1; D possibly corresponds to TRBD1 (6 bases). Trimming removed 4 bases at V and 3 bases at J, with 12 bases between. CDR3 size: 14 residues. Germline V gene lookup returns CDR1 SNHLY and CDR2 FYNNEI. CDR3 sequence: CASSARGADTEAFF. The CDR3 DNA sequence: TGTGCCAGCAGTGCCAGGGGCGCGGACACTGAAGCTTTCTTT.

This clonotype was observed a handful of times. This chain uses TRBV7-8 with TRBJ2-2, with 8 bases lining up with TRBD2. Germline CDR1 reads SGHVS; CDR2 reads FQNEAQ. The CDR3 sequence is 15 residues long. V gave up 3 bases and J gave up 5 bases; unmatched junction bases: 5. CDR3 residues: CASSFTSGTTGELFF. As DNA, the CDR3 is TGTGCCAGCAGCTTTACTAGCGGAACTACCGGGGAGCTGTTTTTT. The variable domain in full, completed from reference TRBV7-8 and TRBJ2-2, reads GAGVSQSPRYKVAKRGQDVALRCDPISGHVSLFWYQQALGQGPEFLTYFQNEAQLDKSGLPSDRFFAERPEGSVSTLKIQRTQQEDSAVYLCASSFTSGTTGELFFGEGSRLTVL.

This clonotype was counted many times. The chain combines TRBV18 with TRBJ2-5; weak D call: TRBD2 (5 bases). CDR3 length: 14 amino acids. In germline, CDR1 is KGHSH, CDR2 LQKENI. Trimming took 3 bases from V and 1 from J, leaving 9 bases between them. The DNA for the CDR3 is TGTGCCAGCTCACCGAGGACTTCCCAAGAGACCCAGTACTTC. It encodes CASSPRTSQETQYF.

This clonotype was detected ten times or more. The chain carries TRBV28 and TRBJ2-2, with D possibly being TRBD2 (6 bases). V gave up 5 bases and J gave up 0 bases, with 7 bases separating them. The CDR3 covers 14 residues. The germline V gene has CDR1 MDHEN and CDR2 SYDVKM. DNA of the CDR3: TGTGCCAGCAGTGGAGGGGCGAACACCGGGGAGCTGTTTTTT. Translated, it gives CASSGGANTGELFF.

This clonotype was detected a few times. This rearrangement joins TRBV25-1 to TRBJ1-1; D is undetermined. From germline, CDR1 is MGHDK and CDR2 SYGVNS. This CDR3 has 11 amino acids. Trimming took off 6 bases at V and 3 bases at J, with 5 bases between the two ends. This chain's CDR3 is CASRGYTEAFF. The CDR3 region has the DNA TGTGCCAGCAGGGGTTACACTGAAGCTTTCTTT. Based on the CDR3 plus reference TRBV25-1 and TRBJ1-1, the full variable domain is EADIYQTPRYLVIGTGKKITLECSQTMGHDKMYWYQQDPGMELHLIHYSYGVNSTEKGDLSSESTVSRIRTEHFPLTLESARPSHTSQYLCASRGYTEAFFGQGTRLTVV.

This clonotype was observed many times. The chain joins TRBV6-5 to TRBJ2-5, with D maybe TRBD2 (6 bases). CDR3 length equals 15 residues. Trimming shortened V by 1 base and J by 5 bases, and 14 bases separated the two germline ends. Germline assignment: CDR1 MNHEY and CDR2 SVGAGI. The CDR3 DNA follows: TGTGCCAGCAGTTACTACTCGAGCGGGTGGGAGACCCAGTACTTC. The encoded protein is CASSYYSSGWETQYF.

The chain carries TRBV4-1 and TRBJ2-7, with 8 nucleotides matching TRBD2. This CDR3 spans 16 amino acids. CDR1 is MGHRA, CDR2 YSYEKL, per germline. Trimming removed 5 bases from V and 0 bases from J; junction bases left unmatched: 9. CDR3 nucleotides: TGCGCCAGCAGCGAAGCGGGAGCCCTGAGCTCCTACGAGCAGTACTTC. Protein product: CASSEAGALSSYEQYF.

In its sample, this clonotype was seen many times. This chain's CDR3 is CASSSRLGQGADNQPQHF. In DNA, the CDR3 is TGTGCCAGCAGCTCTCGTCTAGGACAGGGGGCGGACAATCAGCCCCAGCATTTT. The chain recombines TRBV11-2 with TRBJ1-5, with 11 positions matching TRBD1. Unmatched junction bases numbered 11, after V lost 4 bases and J lost 3 bases. CDR1 is SGHAT, CDR2 FQNNGV, per germline. The CDR3 has 18 residues.

This clonotype has more than one count but fewer than ten. The genes are TRBV30 and TRBJ2-2; D uncertain. Trimming left V 5 bases short and J 0 bases short, with 10 bases between. This CDR3 comprises 14 residues. The germline CDR1 and CDR2 sequences are GTSNPN and SVGIG (reference sequence). CDR3 sequence: CAWGVSANTGELFF. Here the CDR3 DNA reads TGTGCCTGGGGGGTTTCCGCGAACACCGGGGAGCTGTTTTTT.

This clonotype has a handful of counts. A much larger clone lies one base from this, so it may be a read error. The J gene is TRBJ2-2, the V gene TRBV7-2; TRBD1 matches at 8 bases. The CDR3 covers 14 residues. J gave up 6 bases and V 6 bases, and 6 bases lay outside the gene matches. CDR1 SGHTA and CDR2 FQGNSA come from the germline V gene. The CDR3 sequence: CASSHRGDAGELFF. The DNA for the CDR3 is TGTGCCAGCAGTCACAGGGGGGACGCCGGGGAGCTGTTTTTT.

This clonotype was seen many times. V gene TRBV6-1 combines with J gene TRBJ2-7, with 10 bases fitting TRBD1. This CDR3 contains 15 residues. In germline, CDR1 is MNHNS, CDR2 SASEGT. Germline trimming cut 11 bases from V and 3 bases from J; bases unmatched to any gene: 13. The CDR3: CACTGTGEVGYEQYF. The CDR3 coding sequence is TGTGCCTGCACCGGGACAGGGGAGGTCGGCTACGAGCAGTACTTC.

This clonotype was counted many times. J is TRBJ2-7 and V is TRBV5-1; D gene ambiguous. The V gene's germline CDR1 is SGHRS and CDR2 YFSETQ. V was shortened by 2 bases and J by 0 bases, with 9 bases between the two germline ends. The CDR3 is made up of 14 amino acids. The CDR3: CASSFGISSYEQYF. The CDR3, as DNA: TGCGCCAGCAGCTTTGGCATTAGCTCCTACGAGCAGTACTTC.

Ten or more counts support this clonotype. The chain uses TRBV20-1 and TRBJ1-6; no firm D call. The CDR3 length is 13 residues. V dropped 0 bases and J dropped 10 bases, with 10 bases sitting between them. Germline V gene data show CDR1 as DFQATT and CDR2 as SNEGSKA (reference sequence). The DNA for the CDR3 is TGCAGTGCTAGAGACGGGGTAGCATCACCCCTCCACTTT. This encodes CSARDGVASPLHF.

This chain connects TRBV2 to TRBJ1-2; D gene ambiguous. CDR3 size: 10 residues. With 4 bases removed from V and 8 bases from J, the gap between germline ends came to 5 bases. Per the germline V gene, CDR1 is SNHLY and CDR2 is FYNNEI. The CDR3 loop reads CASSVVGYTF. For the CDR3, the DNA is TGTGCCAGCAGTGTCGTCGGCTACACCTTC.

This clonotype appeared many times. The chain couples TRBV2 to TRBJ2-7, with 8 nucleotides matching TRBD1. V was clipped by 2 bases and J by 6 bases; unmatched bases: 9. Per the germline V gene, CDR1 is SNHLY and CDR2 is FYNNEI. CDR3 length equals 15 residues. This CDR3 reads CASSETGQGRSEQYF. The CDR3 coding sequence is TGTGCCAGCAGTGAAACAGGACAGGGAAGGTCCGAGCAGTACTTC. Full variable domain (outside the CDR3, taken from reference TRBV2 and TRBJ2-7): EPEVTQTPSHQVTQMGQEVILRCVPISNHLYFYWYRQILGQKVEFLVSFYNNEISEKSEIFDDQFSVERPDGSNFTLKIRSTKLEDSAMYFCASSETGQGRSEQYFGPGTRLTVT.

This clonotype was counted many times. V and J are TRBV18 and TRBJ1-1; D uncertain. Germline CDR1 KGHSH, CDR2 LQKENI. CDR3 length: 11 amino acids. V dropped 3 bases and J dropped 11 bases, with 10 bases sitting between them. As DNA, the CDR3 is TGTGCCAGCTCACCCGCCGACAAGGCTTTCTTT. The encoded protein is CASSPADKAFF.